The present T cell receptor beta chain was sequenced within a study of cytomegalovirus exposure and HLA in healthy donors. Overall study: The roughly 700 first-cohort repertoires shared a platform with the 130 or so validation repertoires, as reported in a later analysis. Study-wide results and caveats: Reports described diagnosis of cytomegalovirus status by the classifier as highly specific and sensitive. Around 160 TCR beta chains were listed as cytomegalovirus-associated.

A word on this clone: Its antigen is undetermined.

The CDR3 has 11 amino acids. Trimming took off 0 bases at V and 6 bases at J, with 3 bases between the two ends. Germline V gene lookup returns CDR1 MGHRA and CDR2 YSYEKL. Libraries were prepared by immunoSEQ multiplex PCR; TCRdb keeps only in-frame clonotypes and omits some of them. The data contain 300,000 to 450,000 clones, just over 85% of them singletons. The receptor comes from a young woman in good health and CMV-seronegative. Sequenced material: PBMCs. The chain recombines TRBV4-1 with TRBJ2-7, with no clear D. CDR3 bases: TGCGCCAGCAGCCAAGACGGCGAGCAGTACTTC. Amino acid sequence: CASSQDGEQYF.